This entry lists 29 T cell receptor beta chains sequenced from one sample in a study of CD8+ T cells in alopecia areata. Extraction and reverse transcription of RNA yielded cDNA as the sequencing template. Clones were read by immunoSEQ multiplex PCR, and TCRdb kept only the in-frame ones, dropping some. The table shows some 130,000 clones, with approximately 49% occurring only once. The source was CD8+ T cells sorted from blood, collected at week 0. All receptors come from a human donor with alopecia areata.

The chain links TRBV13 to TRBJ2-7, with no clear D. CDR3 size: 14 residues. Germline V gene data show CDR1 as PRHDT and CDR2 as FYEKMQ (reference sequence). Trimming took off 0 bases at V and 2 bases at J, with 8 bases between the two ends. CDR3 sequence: CASSLGLTAYEQYF. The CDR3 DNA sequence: TGTGCCAGCAGCTTAGGCCTAACAGCCTACGAGCAGTACTTC.

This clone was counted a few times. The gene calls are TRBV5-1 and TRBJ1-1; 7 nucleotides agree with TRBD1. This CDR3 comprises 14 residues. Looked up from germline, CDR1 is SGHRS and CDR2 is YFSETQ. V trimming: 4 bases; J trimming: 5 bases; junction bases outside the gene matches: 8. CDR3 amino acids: CASSLRTGRTEAFF. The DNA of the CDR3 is TGCGCCAGCAGCCTCCGGACAGGTCGGACTGAAGCTTTCTTT.

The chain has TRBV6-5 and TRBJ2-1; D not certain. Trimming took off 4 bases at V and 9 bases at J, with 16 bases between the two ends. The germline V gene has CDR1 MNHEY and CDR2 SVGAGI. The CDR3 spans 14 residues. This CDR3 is CASSSLAVGVEQFF. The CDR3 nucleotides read TGTGCCAGCAGTTCCCTTGCAGTTGGGGTTGAGCAGTTCTTC.

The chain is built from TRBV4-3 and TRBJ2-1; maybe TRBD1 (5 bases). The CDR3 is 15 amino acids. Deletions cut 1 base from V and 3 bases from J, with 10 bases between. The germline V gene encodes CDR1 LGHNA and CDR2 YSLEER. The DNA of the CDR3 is TGCGCCAGCAGCCAAGCTCAGGGATACTACAATGAGCAGTTCTTC. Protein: CASSQAQGYYNEQFF.

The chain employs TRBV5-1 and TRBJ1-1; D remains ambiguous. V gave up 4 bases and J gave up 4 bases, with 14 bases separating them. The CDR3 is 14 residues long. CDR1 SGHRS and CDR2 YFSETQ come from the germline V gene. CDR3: CASSGLYEGTEAFF. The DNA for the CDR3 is TGCGCCAGCAGCGGCCTTTATGAGGGCACTGAAGCTTTCTTT.

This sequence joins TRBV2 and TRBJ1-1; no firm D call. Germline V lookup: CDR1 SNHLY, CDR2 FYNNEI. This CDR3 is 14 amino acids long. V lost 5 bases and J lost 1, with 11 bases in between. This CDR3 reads CASSFRDTNTEAFF. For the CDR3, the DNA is TGTGCCAGCAGTTTCCGTGACACGAACACTGAAGCTTTCTTT.

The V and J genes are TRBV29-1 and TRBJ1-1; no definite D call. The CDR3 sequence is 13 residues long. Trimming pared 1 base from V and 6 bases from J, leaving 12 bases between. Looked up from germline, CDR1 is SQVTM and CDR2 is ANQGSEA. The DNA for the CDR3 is TGCAGCGTTGAAGGTGTTGAGGGCTCTGAAGCTTTCTTT. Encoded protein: CSVEGVEGSEAFF.

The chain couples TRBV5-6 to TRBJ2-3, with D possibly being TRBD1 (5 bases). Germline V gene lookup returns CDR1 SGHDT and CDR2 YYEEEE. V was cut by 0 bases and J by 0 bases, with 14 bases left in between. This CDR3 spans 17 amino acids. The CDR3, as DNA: TGTGCCAGCAGCTTGGATCAGGGCAGTCCTAGCACAGATACGCAGTATTTT. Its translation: CASSLDQGSPSTDTQYF. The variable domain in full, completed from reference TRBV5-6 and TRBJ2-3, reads DAGVTQSPTHLIKTRGQQVTLRCSPKSGHDTVSWYQQALGQGPQFIFQYYEEEERQRGNFPDRFSGHQFPNYSSELNVNALLLGDSALYLCASSLDQGSPSTDTQYFGPGTRLTVL.

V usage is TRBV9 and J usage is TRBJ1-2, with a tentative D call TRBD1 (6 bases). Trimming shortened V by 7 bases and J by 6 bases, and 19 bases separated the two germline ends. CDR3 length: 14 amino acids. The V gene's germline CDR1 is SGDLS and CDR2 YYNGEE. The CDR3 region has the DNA TGTGCCAGCCAGAGAGGGGGGCTTGCGGATGGCTACACCTTC. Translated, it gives CASQRGGLADGYTF.

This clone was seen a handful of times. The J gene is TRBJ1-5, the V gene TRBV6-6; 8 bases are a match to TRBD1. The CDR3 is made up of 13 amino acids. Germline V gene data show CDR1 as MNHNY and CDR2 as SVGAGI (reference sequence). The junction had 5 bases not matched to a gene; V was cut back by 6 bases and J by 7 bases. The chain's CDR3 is CASSLDRGQPQHF. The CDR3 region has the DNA TGTGCCAGCAGCCTTGACAGGGGACAGCCCCAGCATTTT.

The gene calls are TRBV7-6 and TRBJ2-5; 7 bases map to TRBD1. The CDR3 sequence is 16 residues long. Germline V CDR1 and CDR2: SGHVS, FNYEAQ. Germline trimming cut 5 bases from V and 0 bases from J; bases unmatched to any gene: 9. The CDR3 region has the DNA TGTGCCAGCAGCAACTCCGGGACAGAGTACCAAGAGACCCAGTACTTC. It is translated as CASSNSGTEYQETQYF.

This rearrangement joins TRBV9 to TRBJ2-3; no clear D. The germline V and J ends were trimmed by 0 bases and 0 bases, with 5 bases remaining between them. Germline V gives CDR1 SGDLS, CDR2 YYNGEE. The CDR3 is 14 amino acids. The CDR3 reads CASSVVDSTDTQYF. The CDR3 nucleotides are TGTGCCAGCAGCGTAGTGGATAGCACAGATACGCAGTATTTT.

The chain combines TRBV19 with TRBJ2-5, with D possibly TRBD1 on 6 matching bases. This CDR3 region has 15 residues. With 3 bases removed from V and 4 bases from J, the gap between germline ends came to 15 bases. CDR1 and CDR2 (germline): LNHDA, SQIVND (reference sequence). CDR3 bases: TGTGCCAGTAGTATTGGGCAGGGGTTGTCAGAGACCCAGTACTTC. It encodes CASSIGQGLSETQYF. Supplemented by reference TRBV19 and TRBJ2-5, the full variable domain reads DGGITQSPKYLFRKEGQNVTLSCEQNLNHDAMYWYRQDPGQGLRLIYYSQIVNDFQKGDIAEGYSVSREKKESFPLTVTSAQKNPTAFYLCASSIGQGLSETQYFGPGTRLLVL.

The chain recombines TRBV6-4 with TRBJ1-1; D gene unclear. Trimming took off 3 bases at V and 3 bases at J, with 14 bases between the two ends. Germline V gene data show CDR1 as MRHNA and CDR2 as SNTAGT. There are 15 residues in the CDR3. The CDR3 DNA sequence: TGTGCCAGCAGTGAATTTGGCGGCGCAGACACTGAAGCTTTCTTT. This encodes CASSEFGGADTEAFF.

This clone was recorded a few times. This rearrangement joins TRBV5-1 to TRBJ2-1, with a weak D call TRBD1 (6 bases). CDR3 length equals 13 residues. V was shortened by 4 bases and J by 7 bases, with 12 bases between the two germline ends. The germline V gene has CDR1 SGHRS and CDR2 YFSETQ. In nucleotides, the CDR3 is TGCGCCAGCAGCCAACAGGGTGGGAATGAGCAGTTCTTC. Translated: CASSQQGGNEQFF.

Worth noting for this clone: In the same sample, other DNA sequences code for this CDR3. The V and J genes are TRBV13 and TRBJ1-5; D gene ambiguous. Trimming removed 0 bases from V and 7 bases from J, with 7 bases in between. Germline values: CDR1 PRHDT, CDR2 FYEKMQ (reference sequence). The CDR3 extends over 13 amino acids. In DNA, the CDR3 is TGTGCCAGCAGCTTAGGCGGGGAACAGCCCCAGCATTTT. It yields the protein CASSLGGEQPQHF.

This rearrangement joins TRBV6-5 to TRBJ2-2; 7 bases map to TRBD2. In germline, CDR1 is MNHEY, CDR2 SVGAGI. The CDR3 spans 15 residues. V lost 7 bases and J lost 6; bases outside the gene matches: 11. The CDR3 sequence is CASTHAREGSGELFF. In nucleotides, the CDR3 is TGTGCCAGCACCCACGCCAGGGAGGGGTCCGGGGAGCTGTTTTTT.

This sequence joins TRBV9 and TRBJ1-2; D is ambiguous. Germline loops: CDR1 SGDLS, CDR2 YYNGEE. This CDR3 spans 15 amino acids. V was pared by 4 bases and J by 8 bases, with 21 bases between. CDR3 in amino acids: CASSPGVAIREGYTF. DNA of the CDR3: TGTGCCAGCAGCCCTGGAGTGGCAATACGGGAGGGCTACACCTTC.

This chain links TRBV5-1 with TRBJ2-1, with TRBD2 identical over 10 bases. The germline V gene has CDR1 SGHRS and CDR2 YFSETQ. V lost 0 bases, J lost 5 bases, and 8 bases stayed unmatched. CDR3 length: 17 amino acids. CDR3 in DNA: TGCGCCAGCAGCTTGGCCGATAGCGGGGGGCGGAACAATGAGCAGTTCTTC. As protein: CASSLADSGGRNNEQFF.

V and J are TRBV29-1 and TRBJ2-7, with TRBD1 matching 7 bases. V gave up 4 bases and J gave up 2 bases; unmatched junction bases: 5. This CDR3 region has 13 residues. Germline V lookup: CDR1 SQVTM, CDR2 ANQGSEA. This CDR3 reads CSVGLTGPYEQYF. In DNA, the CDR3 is TGCAGCGTTGGCCTGACAGGGCCCTACGAGCAGTACTTC.

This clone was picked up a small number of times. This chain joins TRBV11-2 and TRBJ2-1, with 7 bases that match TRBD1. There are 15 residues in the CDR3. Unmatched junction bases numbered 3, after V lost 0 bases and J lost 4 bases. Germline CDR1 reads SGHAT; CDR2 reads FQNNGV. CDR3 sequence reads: CASSLDRDSYNEQFF. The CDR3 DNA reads TGTGCCAGCAGCTTAGACAGGGACAGTTACAATGAGCAGTTCTTC.

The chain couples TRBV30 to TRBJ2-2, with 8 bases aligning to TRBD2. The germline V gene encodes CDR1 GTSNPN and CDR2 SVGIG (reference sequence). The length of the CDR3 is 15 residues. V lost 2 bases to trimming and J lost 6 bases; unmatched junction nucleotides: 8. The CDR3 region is CAWSWSGGMSGELFF. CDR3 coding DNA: TGTGCCTGGAGTTGGAGCGGGGGAATGTCCGGGGAGCTGTTTTTT.

The CDR3 spells CASSQRGNEQYF. The CDR3 nucleotides are TGTGCCAGCAGTCAACGGGGTAACGAGCAGTACTTC. The chain employs TRBV7-8 and TRBJ2-7, with a possible D match to TRBD2 (5 bases). The CDR3 covers 12 residues. Trimming shortened V by 6 bases and J by 5 bases, and 11 bases separated the two germline ends. Germline V gives CDR1 SGHVS, CDR2 FQNEAQ.

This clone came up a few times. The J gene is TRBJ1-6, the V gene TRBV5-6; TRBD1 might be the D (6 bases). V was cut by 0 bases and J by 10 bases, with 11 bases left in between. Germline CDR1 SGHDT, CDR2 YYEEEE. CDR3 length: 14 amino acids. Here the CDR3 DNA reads TGTGCCAGCAGCTTGGGAACAGGGAACTCACCCCTCCACTTT. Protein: CASSLGTGNSPLHF.

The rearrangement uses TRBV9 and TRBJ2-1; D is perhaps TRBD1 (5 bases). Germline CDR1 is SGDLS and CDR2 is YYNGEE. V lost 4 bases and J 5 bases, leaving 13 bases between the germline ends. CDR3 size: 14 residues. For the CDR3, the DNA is TGTGCCAGCAGCATCAGCTCAGGGCACAATGAGCAGTTCTTC. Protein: CASSISSGHNEQFF.

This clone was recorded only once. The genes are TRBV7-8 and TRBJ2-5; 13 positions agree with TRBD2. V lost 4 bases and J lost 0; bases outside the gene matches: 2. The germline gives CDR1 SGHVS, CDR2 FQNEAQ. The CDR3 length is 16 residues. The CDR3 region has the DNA TGTGCCAGCAGCTGGGGACTAGCGGGGTACCAAGAGACCCAGTACTTC. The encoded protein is CASSWGLAGYQETQYF.

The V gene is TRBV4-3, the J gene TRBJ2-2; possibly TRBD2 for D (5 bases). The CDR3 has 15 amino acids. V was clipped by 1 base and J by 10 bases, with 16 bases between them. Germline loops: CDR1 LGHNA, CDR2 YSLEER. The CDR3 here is CASSQVMHSGEELFF. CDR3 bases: TGCGCCAGCAGCCAAGTAATGCACTCCGGGGAGGAGCTGTTTTTT.

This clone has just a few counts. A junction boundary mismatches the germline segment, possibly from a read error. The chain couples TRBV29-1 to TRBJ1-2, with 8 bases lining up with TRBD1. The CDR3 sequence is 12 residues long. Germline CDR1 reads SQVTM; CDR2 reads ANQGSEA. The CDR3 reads CSVENTGGLVAF. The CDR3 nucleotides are TGCAGCGTTGAAAATACAGGGGGGCTCGTAGCCTTC.

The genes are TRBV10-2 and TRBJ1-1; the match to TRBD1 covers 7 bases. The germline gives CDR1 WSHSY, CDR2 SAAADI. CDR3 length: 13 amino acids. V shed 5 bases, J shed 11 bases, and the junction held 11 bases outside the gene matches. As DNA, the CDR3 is TGCGCCAGCAGTCCCCAATACAGGGGAGAGGCTTTCTTT. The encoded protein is CASSPQYRGEAFF.